This TCR beta chain originates from a study of somatic mutations in cytotoxic T cells in rheumatoid arthritis. The germline V gene encodes CDR1 SGHVS and CDR2 FQNEAQ. CDR3 length: 18 amino acids. The V segment lost 0 bases and the J segment 0 bases; nucleotides outside the gene matches: 7. The table came from immunoSEQ multiplex PCR; TCRdb's copy has only in-frame clones and leaves some out. The top ten hold roughly 27% of the sample, which has fewer than 20,000 clones, more than 70% seen once. The source of this sequence is an adult with rheumatoid arthritis. The rearrangement joins TRBV7-8 to TRBJ2-1; 8 nucleotides align to TRBD2. The sample comprised CD8+ T cells sorted from blood. The CDR3 DNA sequence: TGTGCCAGCAGCTTAGCCAGCGGGGGCCCCAGCTCCTACAATGAGCAGTTCTTC. Translated, it gives CASSLASGGPSSYNEQFF.